The 10 T cell receptor beta chains presented below share a single source sample, sequenced in a study of T cells in Graves' hyperthyroidism and ophthalmopathy. Amplification yielded TCR beta CDR3 regions, with RNA transcripts as the source. First-round RT-PCR with HTBI primers amplified the TCR CDR3 region. Via MiXCR, TCRdb re-called the multiplex PCR reads, giving one row per CDR3 protein. The repertoire holds about 520,000 distinct CDR3 sequences, with roughly 20% as singletons. The specimen sequenced was blood. These receptors were collected from a man aged 18 to 29 with Graves' hyperthyroidism.

CDR3 sequence reads: CASGPRTGENTEAFF. CDR3 DNA sequence: TGTGCTAGTGGTCCGAGGACAGGAGAGAACACTGAAGCTTTCTTT. The chain has TRBV12-5 and TRBJ1-1; TRBD1 agrees at 7 bases. CDR3 length equals 15 residues. CDR1 LGHNT and CDR2 FRNRAP come from the germline V gene. V was clipped by 5 bases and J by 1 base; unmatched bases: 7.

V usage is TRBV11-2 and J usage is TRBJ2-5; 10 bases line up with TRBD2. Germline V gene data show CDR1 as SGHAT and CDR2 as FQNNGV. Trimming cost V 6 bases and J 5 bases; bases outside gene matches: 15. The CDR3 consists of 17 residues. The chain's CDR3 is CASSSEGPAGGLETQYF. CDR3 in DNA: TGTGCCAGCAGTTCGGAGGGCCCAGCGGGAGGGTTGGAGACCCAGTACTTC.

This clonotype was observed many times. The genes are TRBV27 and TRBJ1-2; TRBD1 aligns across 10 bases. With V trimmed by 4 bases and J by 2 bases, 4 bases remained unmatched. Germline V gives CDR1 MNHEY, CDR2 SMNVEV (reference sequence). CDR3 length equals 15 residues. CDR3 protein: CASSSGQGLNYGYTF. For the CDR3, the DNA is TGTGCCAGCAGTTCGGGACAGGGGTTGAACTATGGCTACACCTTC.

This clonotype was observed a handful of times. The chain employs TRBV11-1 and TRBJ1-1; D might be TRBD1 (5 bases). Per germline, CDR1 SGHAT and CDR2 FQDESV (reference sequence). The CDR3 contains 17 residues. The V gene lost 5 bases and the J gene lost 0 bases, with 19 bases spanning the gap. The CDR3 DNA follows: TGTGCCAGCAGCCCGGGACGGCTACTCAAGTTGAACACTGAAGCTTTCTTT. Translating it yields CASSPGRLLKLNTEAFF.

A few counts support this clonotype. The rearrangement links TRBV30 to TRBJ2-7, with D possibly matching TRBD2 (6 bases). This CDR3 region has 11 residues. Between the trimmed V and J ends, which lost 1 base and 7 bases, there was a span of 8 bases. Germline lookup yields CDR1 GTSNPN and CDR2 SVGIG (reference sequence). The CDR3 sequence: CAWSAAGEQYF. In DNA, the CDR3 is TGTGCCTGGAGTGCCGCGGGGGAGCAGTACTTC.

The sample holds many counts of this clonotype. The chain uses TRBV9 and TRBJ1-2; D uncertain. The CDR3 consists of 13 residues. Germline loops: CDR1 SGDLS, CDR2 YYNGEE. V was clipped by 0 bases and J by 1 base, with 4 bases between them. The CDR3 DNA sequence: TGTGCCAGCAGCGTAGGCCTTAACTATGGCTACACCTTC. Protein: CASSVGLNYGYTF.

This clonotype came up many times. The CDR3 is CASSLRTPGETQYF. The CDR3, as DNA: TGTGCCAGCAGCCTTCGGACCCCTGGAGAGACCCAGTACTTC. The rearrangement uses TRBV13 and TRBJ2-5; unclear D gene. The V and J ends lost 5 bases and 4 bases respectively, with 14 bases between them. Looked up from germline, CDR1 is PRHDT and CDR2 is FYEKMQ (reference sequence). The CDR3 is 14 residues long.

At least ten counts were recorded for this clonotype. The rearrangement joins TRBV12-3 or TRBV12-4 to TRBJ1-5; no reliable D call. CDR3 length equals 16 residues. V shed 6 bases and J shed 1 base, with 16 bases lying between them. Written as DNA, the CDR3 is TGTGCCAGCAGCTGGAGCGGGCTGGGAAGCAATCAGCCCCAGCATTTT. Translated, it gives CASSWSGLGSNQPQHF.

V and J are TRBV12-3 or TRBV12-4 and TRBJ1-5, with no clear D. V dropped 8 bases and J dropped 2 bases, with 19 bases sitting between them. The CDR3 extends over 16 amino acids. The CDR3 nucleotides are TGTGCCAGCTGTCCCGGGTGGAACCGTGGCAATCAGCCCCAGCATTTT. Protein: CASCPGWNRGNQPQHF.

The table lists this clonotype with many counts. This rearrangement joins TRBV12-3 or TRBV12-4 to TRBJ1-2, with 7 bases fitting TRBD1. V lost 6 bases to trimming and J lost 4 bases; unmatched junction nucleotides: 5. CDR3 length equals 13 residues. CDR3 amino acids: CASRFGTAYGYTF. The DNA for the CDR3 is TGTGCCAGCAGGTTCGGGACAGCCTATGGCTACACCTTC.